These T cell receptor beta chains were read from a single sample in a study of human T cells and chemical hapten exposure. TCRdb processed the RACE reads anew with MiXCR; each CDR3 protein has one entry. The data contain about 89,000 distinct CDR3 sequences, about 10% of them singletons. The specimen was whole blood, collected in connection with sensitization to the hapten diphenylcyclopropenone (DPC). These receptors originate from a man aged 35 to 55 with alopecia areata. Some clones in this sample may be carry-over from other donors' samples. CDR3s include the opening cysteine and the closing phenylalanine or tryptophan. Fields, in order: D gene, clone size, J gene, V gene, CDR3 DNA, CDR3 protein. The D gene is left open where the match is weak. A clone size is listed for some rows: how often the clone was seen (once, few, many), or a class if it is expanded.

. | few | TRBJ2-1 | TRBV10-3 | TGTGCCATCAGTGACCCGCCAGACGTTGAGCAGTTCTTC | CAISDPPDVEQFF
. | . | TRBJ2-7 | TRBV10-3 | TGTGCCATCAGTGCAGGTACCTACGAGCAGTACTTC | CAISAGTYEQYF
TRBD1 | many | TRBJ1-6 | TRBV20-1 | TGCAGTGCCGCAAAGGACAGGGCCTATAATTCACCCCTCCACTTT | CSAAKDRAYNSPLHF
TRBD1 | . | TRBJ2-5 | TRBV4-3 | TGCGCCAGCAGCCAGGGGGGTGCAGGGGGCTGGCAGACCCAGTACTTC | CASSQGGAGGWQTQYF
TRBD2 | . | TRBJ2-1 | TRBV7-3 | TGTGCCAGCAGCCCCCCGGAGGACGGGAGGGCTAGTTGTGAGCAGTTCTTC | CASSPPEDGRASCEQFF
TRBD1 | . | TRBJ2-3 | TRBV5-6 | TGTGCCAGCAGCCCCCTTTGGGACAGTTCAGATACGCAGTATTTT | CASSPLWDSSDTQYF
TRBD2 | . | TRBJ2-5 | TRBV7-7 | TGTGCTAGCAGCCTAGGAGGGACTAGCGGAGTCCAAGAGACCCAGTACTTC | CASSLGGTSGVQETQYF
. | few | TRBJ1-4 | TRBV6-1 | TGTGCCAGCACCGTACGAGGTCATAATGAAAAACTGTTTTTT | CASTVRGHNEKLFF
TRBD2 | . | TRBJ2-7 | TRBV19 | TGTGCCAGTAGTAACAGCGGGACGTCGGTGGAAGAGCAGTACTTC | CASSNSGTSVEEQYF
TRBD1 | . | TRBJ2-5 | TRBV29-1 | TGCAGCGTTGACGGCAGGGGGCGAGAGACCCAGTACTTC | CSVDGRGRETQYF
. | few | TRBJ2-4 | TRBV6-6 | TGTGCCAGCAGTCCCCCTGAGAGAAACATTCAGTACTTC | CASSPPERNIQYF
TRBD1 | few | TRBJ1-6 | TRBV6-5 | TGTGCCAGCAGGACAAAAACAGGGGGTGGTAATTCACCCCTCCACTTT | CASRTKTGGGNSPLHF
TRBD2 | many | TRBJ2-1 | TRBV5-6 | TGTGCCAGCAGCCCCAATATTCGGGAGGGTGGCTACAATGAGCAGTTCTTC | CASSPNIREGGYNEQFF
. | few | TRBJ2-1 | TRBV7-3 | TGTGCCAGCAGCTTAGGGGGCTCCTACAATGAGCAGTTCTTC | CASSLGGSYNEQFF
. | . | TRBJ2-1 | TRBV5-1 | TGCGCCAGCAGCCTTACGGTGTTCGGGAGCTGGGAAAATGAGCAGTTCTTC | CASSLTVFGSWENEQFF
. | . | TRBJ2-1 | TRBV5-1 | TGCGCCAGCAGACGGCAGGAGGGCCTAAATGAGCAGTTCTTC | CASRRQEGLNEQFF
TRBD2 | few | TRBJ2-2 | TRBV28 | TGTGCCAGCACCTCTCCGGGGCAGCGGGAGGGCCGGGGGGAGCTGTTTTTT | CASTSPGQREGRGELFF
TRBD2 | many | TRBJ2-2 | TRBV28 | TGTGCCAGCAGTCTTTCCCCTCCTCTAGCGGGAGTCGCCGGGGAGCTGTTTTTT | CASSLSPPLAGVAGELFF
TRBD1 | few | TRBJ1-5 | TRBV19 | TGTGCCAGTAGTTATCTATCCGGACAGGGGGTACAGCCCCAGCATTTT | CASSYLSGQGVQPQHF
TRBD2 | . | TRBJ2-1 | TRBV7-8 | TGTGCCAGCAGCTTAGAGTACGCGGGAGTTTACAATGAGCAGTTCTTC | CASSLEYAGVYNEQFF
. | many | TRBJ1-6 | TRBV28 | TGTGCCAGCAGTTCGGTCGGTTCACCCCTCCACTTT | CASSSVGSPLHF
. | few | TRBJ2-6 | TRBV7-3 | TGTGCCAGCAGCCCCCTCGGCAACTCTGGGGCCAACGTCCTGACTTTC | CASSPLGNSGANVLTF
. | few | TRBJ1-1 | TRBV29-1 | TGCAGCGTTGAAGTGCAGGGTTTGGTCACTGAAGCTTTCTTT | CSVEVQGLVTEAFF
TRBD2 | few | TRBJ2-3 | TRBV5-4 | TGTGCCAGCAGCCTACTAGCGGGTTCGAGCACAGATACGCAGTATTTT | CASSLLAGSSTDTQYF
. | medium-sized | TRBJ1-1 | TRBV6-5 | TGTGCCAGCAGGAGATTAGATCTCGCTGAAGCTTTCTTT | CASRRLDLAEAFF
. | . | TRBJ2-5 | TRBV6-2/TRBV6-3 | TGTGCCAGCAGTTCAGGAAGGCGGTACCAAGAGACCCAGTACTTC | CASSSGRRYQETQYF
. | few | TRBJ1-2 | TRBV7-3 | TGTGCCAGCAGCTTAAACGGACAGAACTATGGCTACACCTTC | CASSLNGQNYGYTF